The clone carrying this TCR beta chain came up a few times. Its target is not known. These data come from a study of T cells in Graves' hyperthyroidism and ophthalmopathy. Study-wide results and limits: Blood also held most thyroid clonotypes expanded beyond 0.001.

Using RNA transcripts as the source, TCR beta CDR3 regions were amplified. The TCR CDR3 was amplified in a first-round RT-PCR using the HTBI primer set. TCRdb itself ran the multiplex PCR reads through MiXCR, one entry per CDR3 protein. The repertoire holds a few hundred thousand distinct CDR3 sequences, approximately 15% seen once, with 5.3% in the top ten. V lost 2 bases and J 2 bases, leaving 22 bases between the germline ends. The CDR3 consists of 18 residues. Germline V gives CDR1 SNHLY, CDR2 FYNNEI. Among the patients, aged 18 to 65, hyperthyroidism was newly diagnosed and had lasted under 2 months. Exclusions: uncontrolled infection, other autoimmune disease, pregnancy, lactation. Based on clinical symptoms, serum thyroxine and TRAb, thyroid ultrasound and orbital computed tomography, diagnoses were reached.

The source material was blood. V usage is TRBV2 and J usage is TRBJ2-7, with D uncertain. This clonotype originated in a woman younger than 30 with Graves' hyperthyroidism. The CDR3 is CASSEPLDIRVQTYEQYF. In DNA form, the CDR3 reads TGTGCCAGCAGTGAACCGCTGGATATTCGAGTTCAGACCTACGAGCAGTACTTC.